The next 8 T cell receptor beta chains were all read from a single sample in a study of regulatory T cells in long-lasting Graves disease. The sample's time point: persistent/refractory GD, antithyroid drugs over 5 years with positive TRAb. The TCR library used RNA extracted from PBMCs. Through Arm-PCR of CDR3 regions and iRepertoire HTBI primers, TCR beta libraries were built. TCRdb analysed the multiplex PCR reads with MiXCR anew, one entry per CDR3 protein. The sample lists 650,000 to 700,000 distinct CDR3 sequences; 25% to 30% were seen once. The sample here was peripheral blood mononuclear cells (PBMCs), taken when the disease was refractory, from a patient treated with antithyroid drugs. All receptors come from a female donor with Graves disease.

This clonotype showed up just a few times. The gene calls are TRBV20-1 and TRBJ1-4; D may be TRBD1 (6 bases). Trimming stripped 6 bases from V and 8 bases from J, with 13 bases between. The CDR3 spans 12 residues. In germline, CDR1 is DFQATT, CDR2 SNEGSKA (reference sequence). CDR3 residues: CSAVLQGEKLFF. In DNA form, the CDR3 reads TGCAGTGCCGTACTCCAGGGGGAAAAACTGTTTTTT.

This sequence joins TRBV29-1 and TRBJ2-2; 13 bases line up with TRBD2. CDR1 is SQVTM, CDR2 ANQGSEA, per germline. Trimming at V came to 0 bases and at J to 0 bases, leaving 10 bases not matched to a gene. CDR3 length: 20 residues. CDR3 sequence: CSVEDRGLAGTKTNTGELFF. In DNA form, the CDR3 reads TGCAGCGTTGAAGATAGGGGACTAGCGGGGACCAAGACGAACACCGGGGAGCTGTTTTTT.

The chain carries TRBV12-3 or TRBV12-4 and TRBJ1-5; D ambiguous. Trimming cost V 5 bases and J 4 bases, with 9 bases left between them. The CDR3 is 13 amino acids. The DNA for the CDR3 is TGTGCCAGCAGTCTAACCGATAATCAGCCCCAGCATTTT. Translated, it gives CASSLTDNQPQHF.

As concerns this clonotype: Sequence at one end of the junction differs from germline and may be a read error. V gene TRBV5-1 combines with J gene TRBJ1-5; D might be TRBD1 (6 bases). The CDR3 totals 16 residues. Germline CDR1 is SGHRS and CDR2 is YFSETQ. The CDR3 coding sequence is TGTGCCAGCAGCCAGGGACAAAACGGGGGCAATCAGCCCCAGCATTTT. It yields the protein CASSQGQNGGNQPQHF.

This clonotype was seen at least ten times. A read error may account for a junction end that differs from germline. The rearrangement uses TRBV6-2 or TRBV6-3 and TRBJ1-2; D is ambiguous. CDR3 length equals 13 residues. The germline CDR1 and CDR2 sequences are MNHEY and SVGEGT. The CDR3 protein is CATSIQTLSGYTF. CDR3 bases: TGTGCCACCAGTATCCAGACGCTGAGTGGCTACACCTTC.

This clonotype turned up a few times. This chain joins TRBV29-1 and TRBJ2-5; D is ambiguous. The CDR3 loop spans 14 amino acids. CDR1 and CDR2 from the germline V gene are SQVTM and ANQGSEA. With 6 bases removed from V and 4 bases from J, the gap between germline ends came to 18 bases. In nucleotides, the CDR3 is TGCAGCGTCGTCCGGGCCCGCAGTCCAGAGACCCAGTACTTC. Protein: CSVVRARSPETQYF.

This clonotype was found a few times. The V call is TRBV30, the J call TRBJ1-1; D gene ambiguous. CDR3 length: 14 amino acids. Germline CDR1 GTSNPN, CDR2 SVGIG (reference sequence). With 0 bases removed from V and 3 bases from J, the gap between germline ends came to 11 bases. The CDR3 sequence: CAWSVPGVHTEAFF. CDR3 sequence (DNA): TGTGCCTGGAGTGTACCTGGGGTTCACACTGAAGCTTTCTTT.

The rearrangement links TRBV11-1 to TRBJ2-7; D gene ambiguous. V lost 3 bases and J 3 bases, leaving 9 bases between the germline ends. Looked up from germline, CDR1 is SGHAT and CDR2 is FQDESV (reference sequence). The CDR3 totals 13 residues. CDR3 sequence: CASSFRVNYEQYF. The CDR3 DNA is TGTGCCAGCAGCTTTCGGGTCAACTACGAGCAGTACTTC.